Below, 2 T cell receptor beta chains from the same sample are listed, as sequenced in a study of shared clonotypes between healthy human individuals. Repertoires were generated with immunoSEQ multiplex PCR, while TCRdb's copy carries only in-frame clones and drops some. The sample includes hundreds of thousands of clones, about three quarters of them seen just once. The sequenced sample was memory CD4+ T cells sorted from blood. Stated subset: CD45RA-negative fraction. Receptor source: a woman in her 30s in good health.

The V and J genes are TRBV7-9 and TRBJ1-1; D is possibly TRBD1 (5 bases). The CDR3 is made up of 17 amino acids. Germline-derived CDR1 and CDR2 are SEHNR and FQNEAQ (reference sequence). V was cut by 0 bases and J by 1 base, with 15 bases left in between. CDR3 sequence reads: CASSLAGPGGGNTEAFF. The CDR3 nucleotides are TGTGCCAGCAGCTTAGCAGGACCCGGCGGGGGGAACACTGAAGCTTTCTTT.

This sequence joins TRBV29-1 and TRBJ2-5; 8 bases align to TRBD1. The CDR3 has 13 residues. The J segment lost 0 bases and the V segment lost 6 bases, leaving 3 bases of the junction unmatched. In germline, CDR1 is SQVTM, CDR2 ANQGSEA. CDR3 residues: CSVPGQDQETQYF. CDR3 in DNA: TGCAGCGTCCCGGGACAGGACCAAGAGACCCAGTACTTC.